This paragraph covers one T cell receptor (beta chain) sequence. Its antigen is still unknown. These data come from a study of post-analysis software for immune sequencing data. Study summary: Disease trajectories encompassed relapsing-remitting, secondary progressive and progressive-relapsing multiple sclerosis. Broader study findings: Batch-matched samples strongly co-clustered by F measure. There were roughly 5 TRBV segments more frequent in patients than controls, and TRBV5-6, TRBV5-1 and TRBV20-1 were among them. Controls had significantly higher normalized Chao1 diversity than multiple sclerosis patients.

The CDR3 runs to 17 residues. Germline V gene lookup returns CDR1 MNHNS and CDR2 SASEGT. Trimming stripped 5 bases from V and 0 bases from J, with 17 bases between. cDNA libraries for TCR beta contained unique molecular identifiers. Between about 1 and 10 million T cells gave rise to some 490,000 cDNA molecules. TCRdb re-called the PCR reads through MiXCR, storing one row per CDR3 protein. The sample includes more than 500,000 distinct CDR3 sequences, under 40% of them seen just once. This clonotype was sampled from a girl aged 2 to 17 with multiple sclerosis. V is TRBV6-1 and J is TRBJ2-1, with D tentatively TRBD1 (5 bases). The sequenced material came from blood. The CDR3 here is CASSRTPGLSSYNEQFF. The CDR3 region has the DNA TGTGCCAGCAGTCGGACACCTGGTTTAAGCTCCTACAATGAGCAGTTCTTC.